One and the same sample provided the 25 T cell receptor beta chains below, sequenced in a study of PD-L1 blockade in urothelial cancer. This table comes from immunoSEQ multiplex PCR, and its TCRdb copy is limited to in-frame clones, with some not included. The sample carries about 88,000 clones, 85% to 95% recorded once. Here the sequenced sample was PBMCs, taken around atezolizumab (anti-PD-L1) treatment. The receptor set was obtained from a man in his fifties or sixties with urothelial cancer.

The chain links TRBV19 to TRBJ2-7, with 7 positions matching TRBD1. Germline V gene data show CDR1 as LNHDA and CDR2 as SQIVND (reference sequence). The CDR3 length is 14 residues. After removal of 7 bases from V and 2 bases from J, the junction contained 8 bases not matched to a gene. CDR3 coding DNA: TGTGCCAGTACCTTCCGGGACAGTCCCTACGAGCAGTACTTC. Translated, it gives CASTFRDSPYEQYF.

The rearrangement uses TRBV5-1 and TRBJ2-7; TRBD1 agrees at 10 bases. The germline gives CDR1 SGHRS, CDR2 YFSETQ. The CDR3 sequence is 16 residues long. Trimming cost V 3 bases and J 5 bases; bases outside gene matches: 11. This chain's CDR3 is CASSSGRGQGSHEQYF. CDR3 coding DNA: TGCGCCAGCAGCTCTGGCCGGGGACAGGGGTCCCACGAGCAGTACTTC. Filled out from reference TRBV5-1 and TRBJ2-7, the complete variable domain reads KAGVTQTPRYLIKTRGQQVTLSCSPISGHRSVSWYQQTPGQGLQFLFEYFSETQRNKGNFPGRFSGRQFSNSRSEMNVSTLELGDSALYLCASSSGRGQGSHEQYFGPGTRLTVT.

In its sample, this clone was seen once. The chain combines TRBV10-2 with TRBJ2-7, with D hard to call. V was cut by 4 bases and J by 7 bases, with 11 bases left in between. Germline values: CDR1 WSHSY, CDR2 SAAADI. This CDR3 spans 12 amino acids. CDR3 nucleotides: TGCGCCAGCAGTGCGGTTGTGAGGGAGCAGTACTTC. This translates into CASSAVVREQYF.

The chain carries TRBV6-1 and TRBJ2-3; a weak D match, TRBD1 (6 bases). Germline assignment: CDR1 MNHNS and CDR2 SASEGT. V was trimmed by 7 bases and J by 4 bases, leaving 12 bases between them. The CDR3 has 13 amino acids. CDR3 sequence reads: CASNRDESDTQYF. The CDR3, as DNA: TGTGCCAGCAACAGGGATGAGTCAGATACGCAGTATTTT.

The chain employs TRBV7-8 and TRBJ1-3; tentatively, D is TRBD1 (5 bases). Germline lookup yields CDR1 SGHVS and CDR2 FQNEAQ. Trimming stripped 3 bases from V and 1 base from J, with 19 bases between. This CDR3 is built from 18 residues. CDR3 residues: CASSFRDGWQGSGNTIYF. CDR3 in DNA: TGTGCCAGCAGCTTTCGCGACGGCTGGCAGGGATCTGGAAACACCATATATTTT.

The J gene is TRBJ2-1, the V gene TRBV29-1; D is perhaps TRBD2 (6 bases). Deletions cut 3 bases from V and 0 bases from J, with 9 bases between. CDR3 size: 14 residues. Germline V gene sequence: CDR1 SQVTM, CDR2 ANQGSEA. This CDR3 reads CSVDGSGSYNEQFF. The CDR3 DNA reads as TGCAGCGTTGACGGGAGTGGCTCCTACAATGAGCAGTTCTTC.

The chain recombines TRBV27 with TRBJ2-2, with D hard to call. This CDR3 contains 13 residues. The germline gives CDR1 MNHEY, CDR2 SMNVEV (reference sequence). Deletions cut 5 bases from V and 4 bases from J, with 8 bases between. CDR3 amino acids: CASSILSTGELFF. The CDR3, as DNA: TGTGCCAGCAGTATACTGTCCACCGGGGAGCTGTTTTTT.

The gene calls are TRBV2 and TRBJ2-5; weak D call: TRBD1 (6 bases). CDR1 and CDR2 (germline): SNHLY, FYNNEI. V lost 2 bases and J 5 bases, leaving 18 bases between the germline ends. The CDR3 is made up of 16 amino acids. CDR3 nucleotide sequence: TGTGCCAGCAGTGAAATTGGCCTAGCTGGGGGCGAGACCCAGTACTTC. Its protein is CASSEIGLAGGETQYF.

This clone was seen just once. This chain uses TRBV19 with TRBJ2-3, with D hard to call. Germline V CDR1 and CDR2: LNHDA, SQIVND (reference sequence). With 6 bases removed from V and 0 bases from J, the gap between germline ends came to 10 bases. The CDR3 is made up of 14 amino acids. In DNA, the CDR3 is TGTGCCAGTAGGGCCGCGGCTAGCACAGATACGCAGTATTTT. It is translated as CASRAAASTDTQYF.

The rearrangement joins TRBV6-5 to TRBJ1-1; possible D gene TRBD1, 6 bases. Trimming pared 5 bases from V and 9 bases from J, leaving 16 bases between. CDR1 and CDR2 from the germline V gene are MNHEY and SVGAGI. This CDR3 is 13 amino acids long. The CDR3 DNA is TGTGCCAGCAGTCCTCAGGACAGCTTTAAAGCTTTCTTT. Protein product: CASSPQDSFKAFF.

The rearrangement links TRBV7-2 to TRBJ2-7, with TRBD1 matching 7 bases. Unmatched junction bases numbered 7, after V lost 1 base and J lost 7 bases. The CDR3 contains 14 residues. Germline CDR1 is SGHTA and CDR2 is FQGNSA. Written as DNA, the CDR3 is TGTGCCAGCAGCTTAGTTGGGACAGAACAAGAGCAGTACTTC. Protein: CASSLVGTEQEQYF.

The rearrangement uses TRBV5-1 and TRBJ1-4, with D possibly matching TRBD1 (5 bases). This CDR3 has 17 residues. Germline V gives CDR1 SGHRS, CDR2 YFSETQ. V was trimmed by 0 bases and J by 0 bases, leaving 12 bases between them. The CDR3 coding sequence is TGCGCCAGCAGCTTGGGGGGCATCACTGCAACTAATGAAAAACTGTTTTTT. Amino acid sequence: CASSLGGITATNEKLFF.

About this clone itself: Its ends do not fully match the called genes, so a read error is possible. This rearrangement joins TRBV7-9 to TRBJ2-3; D is perhaps TRBD2 (6 bases). The CDR3 length is 15 residues. Germline CDR1 is SEHNR and CDR2 is FQNEAQ (reference sequence). The CDR3 DNA is TGTGCCAGCGGCTTTAGCGGTCCTAGCACAGATACGCAGTATTTT. This translates into CASGFSGPSTDTQYF.

This clone came up once. J is TRBJ2-2 and V is TRBV10-2; D is possibly TRBD2 (6 bases). V was trimmed by 0 bases and J by 0 bases, leaving 8 bases between them. Per germline, CDR1 WSHSY and CDR2 SAAADI. The CDR3 has 16 amino acids. This chain's CDR3 is CASSESGGANTGELFF. The CDR3 DNA is TGCGCCAGCAGTGAGTCCGGGGGAGCGAACACCGGGGAGCTGTTTTTT.

This sequence joins TRBV7-9 and TRBJ2-2; 9 bases fit TRBD2. CDR3 length: 15 amino acids. The germline CDR1 and CDR2 sequences are SEHNR and FQNEAQ (reference sequence). Losses at the gene ends were 8 bases for V and 1 base for J; bases not matched to a gene: 5. The CDR3 region has the DNA TGTGCCAGCCCGCGGGAGGGCCGGAACACCGGGGAGCTGTTTTTT. Translated, it gives CASPREGRNTGELFF.

This chain connects TRBV18 to TRBJ1-2; D ambiguous. Trimming cost V 3 bases and J 8 bases, with 16 bases left between them. Germline loops: CDR1 KGHSH, CDR2 LQKENI. The CDR3 consists of 14 residues. The CDR3 nucleotides are TGTGCCAGCTCACCTATTTCCCGGGATGGAGGCTACACCTTC. Its translation: CASSPISRDGGYTF.

This clone was seen just once. The V and J genes are TRBV11-2 and TRBJ2-1; weak D call: TRBD2 (6 bases). Trimming left V 5 bases short and J 6 bases short, with 14 bases between. Germline values: CDR1 SGHAT, CDR2 FQNNGV. This CDR3 contains 14 residues. CDR3 nucleotides: TGTGCCAGCAGCCCCCTCCGGGGAGGCAATGAGCAGTTCTTC. It specifies CASSPLRGGNEQFF. Together with reference TRBV11-2 and TRBJ2-1, the CDR3 gives the full variable domain: EAGVAQSPRYKIIEKRQSVAFWCNPISGHATLYWYQQILGQGPKLLIQFQNNGVVDDSQLPKDRFSAERLKGVDSTLKIQPAKLEDSAVYLCASSPLRGGNEQFFGPGTRLTVL.

The rearrangement uses TRBV7-2 and TRBJ1-2; 8 bases map to TRBD1. J gave up 4 bases and V 2 bases, and 0 bases lay outside the gene matches. The CDR3 has 13 residues. CDR1 is SGHTA and CDR2 is FQGNSA in the germline V gene. CDR3 DNA sequence: TGTGCCAGCAGCTTACAGGGGGCCTATGGCTACACCTTC. Translated: CASSLQGAYGYTF.

This sequence joins TRBV9 and TRBJ2-6; no firm D call. This CDR3 has 15 residues. V shed 4 bases and J shed 0 bases, with 8 bases lying between them. CDR1 and CDR2 from the germline V gene are SGDLS and YYNGEE. This CDR3 reads CASSSFYSGANVLTF. CDR3 sequence (DNA): TGTGCCAGCAGCTCCTTTTACTCTGGGGCCAACGTCCTGACTTTC.

This chain uses TRBV5-5 with TRBJ2-3, with TRBD1 matching over 7 bases. Germline CDR1 SGHKS, CDR2 YYEKEE (reference sequence). The CDR3 length is 13 residues. Germline trimming cut 4 bases from V and 9 bases from J; bases unmatched to any gene: 8. The CDR3 DNA is TGTGCCAGCAGCCCGGCACCACAGGGGACGCAGTATTTT. Translated, it gives CASSPAPQGTQYF.

The chain uses TRBV5-1 and TRBJ2-3; 7 bases line up with TRBD1. The V gene end was trimmed by 3 bases and the J gene end by 1 base; junction bases not matched to a gene: 2. The CDR3 is made up of 14 amino acids. The germline CDR1 and CDR2 sequences are SGHRS and YFSETQ. As DNA, the CDR3 is TGCGCCAGCAGCTCAGGACAGGGCACAGATACGCAGTATTTT. Protein product: CASSSGQGTDTQYF.

This clone was found a few times. The sample holds other DNA sequences that translate to the same CDR3. The V call is TRBV30, the J call TRBJ1-3; no reliable D call. This CDR3 region has 15 residues. Trimming cost V 0 bases and J 0 bases, with 9 bases left between them. Germline CDR1 GTSNPN, CDR2 SVGIG (reference sequence). The CDR3 region has the DNA TGTGCCTGGAGTGTACTAGGGTTCTCTGGAAACACCATATATTTT. It is translated as CAWSVLGFSGNTIYF.

This rearrangement joins TRBV5-4 to TRBJ1-1; D gene uncertain. Looked up from germline, CDR1 is SGHNT and CDR2 is YYREEE (reference sequence). V shed 0 bases and J shed 1 base, with 7 bases lying between them. This CDR3 has 14 amino acids. CDR3 in DNA: TGTGCCAGCAGCTTGGCAGGCGCGAACACTGAAGCTTTCTTT. It yields the protein CASSLAGANTEAFF.

The V gene is TRBV11-2, the J gene TRBJ2-5; TRBD2 matches 10 bases. The CDR3 runs 15 residues. Germline-derived CDR1 and CDR2 are SGHAT and FQNNGV. V dropped 5 bases and J dropped 4; count of bases not matched to a gene: 7. The CDR3 is CASSPGQRGGETQYF. CDR3 bases: TGTGCCAGCAGCCCAGGCCAGCGGGGGGGAGAGACCCAGTACTTC.

The chain has TRBV4-3 and TRBJ2-1; 7 bases fit TRBD1. The CDR3 extends over 16 amino acids. Looked up from germline, CDR1 is LGHNA and CDR2 is YSLEER. The junction had 11 bases not matched to a gene; V was cut back by 3 bases and J by 6 bases. CDR3 nucleotides: TGCGCCAGCAGCCACCTATCGGGGACAGAGTTCAATGAGCAGTTCTTC. Residues: CASSHLSGTEFNEQFF.